A single sample gave rise to the 5 T cell receptor beta chains below, sequenced in a study of T cell responses to AZD1222 COVID-19 vaccine (TCRdb year 2021). The library came from the immunoSEQ multiplex PCR assay. The clones in this table, taken by TCRdb from immuneACCESS, are in-frame only. Not every clone is retained; where verified, under half of the shortfall comes from an unresolved V gene, and the cause of the rest is unknown. This sample gives about 260,000 clones in total; more than 85% of them show up just once. The ten largest clonotypes hold about 0.5% of the sample. This sample's time point label indicates: baseline before first vaccination. The sequences come from peripheral blood, collected on day 0 of AZD1222 vaccination. Receptor source: an adult in good health.

This chain joins TRBV7-2 and TRBJ1-6; D is unclear. This CDR3 spans 16 amino acids. V dropped 3 bases and J dropped 0 bases, with 9 bases sitting between them. Looked up from germline, CDR1 is SGHTA and CDR2 is FQGNSA. For the CDR3, the DNA is TGTGCCAGCAGCTTCAGGAGAAGCTCCTATAATTCACCCCTCCACTTT. Translated, it gives CASSFRRSSYNSPLHF.

This clone was seen only once. CDR3 residues: CASSQVPGRYEQYF. In DNA, the CDR3 is TGTGCCAGCAGCCAAGTGCCAGGAAGATACGAGCAGTACTTC. The chain employs TRBV3-1 (or the pseudogene TRBV3-2) and TRBJ2-7, with D unresolved. This CDR3 region has 14 residues. CDR1 and CDR2 from the germline V gene are LGHDT and YNNKEL (reference sequence). The ends were cut back, 1 base at V and 4 bases at J, with 11 bases in the middle.

CDR3 in amino acids: CASSSRGSGANVLTF. The CDR3 DNA sequence: TGTGCCAGCAGCTCCCGGGGCTCTGGGGCCAACGTCCTGACTTTC. The chain recombines TRBV5-8 with TRBJ2-6, with a tentative D call TRBD2 (5 bases). The CDR3 covers 15 residues. CDR1 SGHTS and CDR2 YDEGEE come from the germline V gene. Trimming took off 3 bases at V and 0 bases at J, with 7 bases between the two ends.

The genes are TRBV19 and TRBJ1-1; D possibly corresponds to TRBD1 (5 bases). The CDR3 spans 15 residues. V was cut by 3 bases and J by 5 bases, with 16 bases left in between. Per germline, CDR1 LNHDA and CDR2 SQIVND (reference sequence). CDR3 protein: CASSIRGVGGTEAFF. In DNA form, the CDR3 reads TGTGCCAGTAGTATTCGTGGGGTCGGGGGGACTGAAGCTTTCTTT.

This sequence joins TRBV10-3 and TRBJ1-6; unclear D gene. V lost 9 bases and J 5 bases, leaving 14 bases between the germline ends. The V gene's germline CDR1 is ENHRY and CDR2 SYGVKD. This CDR3 has 14 amino acids. CDR3 coding DNA: TGTGCCATAAAGTCCAACAACAATAATTCACCCCTCCACTTT. It encodes CAIKSNNNNSPLHF.